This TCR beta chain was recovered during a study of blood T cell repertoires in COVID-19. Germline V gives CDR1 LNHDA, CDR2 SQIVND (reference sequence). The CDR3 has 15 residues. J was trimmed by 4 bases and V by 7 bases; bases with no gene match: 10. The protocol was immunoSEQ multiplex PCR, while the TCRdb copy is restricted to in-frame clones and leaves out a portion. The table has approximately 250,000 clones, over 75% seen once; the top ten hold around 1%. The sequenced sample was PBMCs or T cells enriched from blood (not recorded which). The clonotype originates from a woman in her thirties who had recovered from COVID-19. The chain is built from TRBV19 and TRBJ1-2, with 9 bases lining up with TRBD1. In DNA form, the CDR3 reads TGTGCCAGTAACGGTATGGGGACAGGGACCTATGGCTACACCTTC. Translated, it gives CASNGMGTGTYGYTF.